This paragraph covers one T cell receptor (beta chain) sequence. This specimen comes from a study of blood T cell repertoires in COVID-19. Study summary: Collection of acute and convalescent COVID-19 samples took place in the United States, Italy and Spain. Sample material is recorded as cDNA or gDNA derived from T cells, B-cell-depleted T cells, or PBMCs.

Original processing methods: Cell counts per sample came from amplifying reference gene primers. The repertoire was sequenced with immunoSEQ multiplex PCR; TCRdb's copy has only in-frame clones and lacks some. D and trimming were read from the DNA, whereas the V and J calls and clone size are those reported in that table. The sample has more than 200,000 clones, about 86% seen once. This CDR3 has 13 amino acids. Trimming shortened V by 4 bases and J by 7 bases, and 11 bases separated the two germline ends. Germline V gene lookup returns CDR1 SGHKS and CDR2 YYEKEE (reference sequence). This rearrangement joins TRBV5-5 to TRBJ1-4; D uncertain. The receptor's source is a woman between 50 and 59 years old with acute or convalescent COVID-19. Sequencing was carried out using peripheral blood. The CDR3 protein is CASSPGMGEKLFF. The CDR3 bases are TGTGCCAGCAGCCCCGGGATGGGTGAAAAACTGTTTTTT.